This paragraph covers one T cell receptor beta chain sequence. Its antigen is not known. These data come from a study of cytomegalovirus exposure and HLA in healthy donors. Primers: 60 Vbeta forward and 13 Jbeta reverse. Using immunoSEQ multiplex PCR, the repertoire was profiled, and TCRdb retains in-frame clones only, with some absent. The table records approximately 190,000 clones, approximately 80% of them present only once. The CDR3 runs to 12 residues. V lost 2 bases to trimming and J lost 3 bases, with 5 bases between them. Germline V CDR1 and CDR2: WSHSY, SAAADI. Whole-study results and caveats: Most TCR sequences were seen very rarely across donors, but some public TCRs occurred in many.

The sample consisted of PBMCs. The J gene is TRBJ2-7, the V gene TRBV10-2; no firm D call. This clonotype originated in a young woman in good health and CMV-seropositive. The CDR3 loop reads CASSEIRYEQYF. The CDR3, as DNA: TGCGCCAGCAGTGAGATCCGCTACGAGCAGTACTTC.